This T cell receptor (beta chain) appears in the sequencing data of a study of blood T cell repertoires in COVID-19. Study overall: Researchers got acute and convalescent COVID-19 samples from the United States, Italy and Spain.

This clone was recorded only once. The CDR3 totals 14 residues. Between the trimmed V and J ends, which lost 4 bases and 4 bases, there was a span of 12 bases. In germline, CDR1 is SGHRS, CDR2 YFSETQ. As handled by the study authors: Researchers report that nucleated cell counts were estimated from reference gene primer amplification. The table came from immunoSEQ multiplex PCR; TCRdb's copy has only in-frame clones and leaves some out. V and J calls and clone size follow that table, whereas D and trimming were derived from the DNA. The sample consists of 95,000 to 150,000 clones, 90% of them appearing once.

The V and J genes are TRBV5-1 and TRBJ1-3; D is possibly TRBD1 (6 bases). The sequencing sample was made of peripheral blood. The TCR originated in an older woman with COVID-19, enrolled during active disease. CDR3 sequence: CASSQGQIGNTIYF. CDR3 bases: TGCGCCAGCAGCCAAGGACAGATCGGAAACACCATATATTTT. The variable domain in full, with the rest retrieved from reference TRBV5-1 and TRBJ1-3, is KAGVTQTPRYLIKTRGQQVTLSCSPISGHRSVSWYQQTPGQGLQFLFEYFSETQRNKGNFPGRFSGRQFSNSRSEMNVSTLELGDSALYLCASSQGQIGNTIYFGEGSWLTVV.